This T cell receptor beta chain is drawn from a study of blood T cell repertoires in COVID-19. Here immunoSEQ multiplex PCR was the method, and the copy in TCRdb shows in-frame clones only, minus some. The sample carries tens of thousands of clones, approximately 80% recorded once. This CDR3 is built from 16 residues. CDR1 and CDR2 from the germline V gene are MGHRA and YSYEKL. The V and J ends lost 1 base and 4 bases, in that order; junction bases with no gene match: 5. Sequenced sample: peripheral blood. The chain has TRBV4-1 and TRBJ2-3; 10 positions match TRBD1. This receptor was identified in a man aged 45-60 years with active COVID-19. CDR3 residues: CASSQGGQGFPDTQYF. The CDR3 DNA is TGCGCCAGCAGCCAAGGGGGACAGGGGTTCCCAGATACGCAGTATTTT.